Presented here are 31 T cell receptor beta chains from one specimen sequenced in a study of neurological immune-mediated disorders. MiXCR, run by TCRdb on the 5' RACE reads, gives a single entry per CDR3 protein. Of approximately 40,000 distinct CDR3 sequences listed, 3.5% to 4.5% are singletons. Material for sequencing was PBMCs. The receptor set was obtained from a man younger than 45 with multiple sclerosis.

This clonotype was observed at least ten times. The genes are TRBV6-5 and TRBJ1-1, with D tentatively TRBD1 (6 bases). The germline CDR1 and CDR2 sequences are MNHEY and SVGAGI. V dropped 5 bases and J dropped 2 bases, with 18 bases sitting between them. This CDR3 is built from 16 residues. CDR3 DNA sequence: TGTGCCAGCAGTACACAGGGACCTAGACTTAACACTGAAGCTTTCTTT. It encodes CASSTQGPRLNTEAFF.

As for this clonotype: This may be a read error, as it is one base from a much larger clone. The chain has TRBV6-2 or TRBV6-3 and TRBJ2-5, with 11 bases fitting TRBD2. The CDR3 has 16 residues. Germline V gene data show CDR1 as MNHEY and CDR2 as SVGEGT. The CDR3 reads CASSYRLAGLWETHYF. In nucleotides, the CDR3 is TGTGCCAGCAGTTACAGACTAGCGGGGCTATGGGAGACCCATTACTTC.

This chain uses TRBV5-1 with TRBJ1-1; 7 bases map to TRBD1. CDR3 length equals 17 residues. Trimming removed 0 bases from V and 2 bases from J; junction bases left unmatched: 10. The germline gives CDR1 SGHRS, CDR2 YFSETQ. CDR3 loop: CASSLVPHDRVNTEAFF. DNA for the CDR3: TGCGCCAGCAGCTTGGTTCCCCACGACAGGGTCAACACTGAAGCTTTCTTT.

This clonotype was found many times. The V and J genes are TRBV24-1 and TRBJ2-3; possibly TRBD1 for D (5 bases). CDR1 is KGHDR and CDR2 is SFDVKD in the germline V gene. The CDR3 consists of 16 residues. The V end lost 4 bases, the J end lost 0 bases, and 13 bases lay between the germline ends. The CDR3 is CATSDDSHSSTDTQYF. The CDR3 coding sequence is TGTGCCACCAGTGACGACAGTCACTCTAGCACAGATACGCAGTATTTT.

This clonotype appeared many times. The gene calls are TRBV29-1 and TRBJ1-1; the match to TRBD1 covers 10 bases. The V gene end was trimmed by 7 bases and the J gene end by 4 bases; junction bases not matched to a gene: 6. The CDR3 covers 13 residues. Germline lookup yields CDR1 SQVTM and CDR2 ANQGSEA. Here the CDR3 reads CSAAGQGGTEAFF. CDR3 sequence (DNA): TGCAGCGCTGCCGGACAGGGGGGCACTGAAGCTTTCTTT.

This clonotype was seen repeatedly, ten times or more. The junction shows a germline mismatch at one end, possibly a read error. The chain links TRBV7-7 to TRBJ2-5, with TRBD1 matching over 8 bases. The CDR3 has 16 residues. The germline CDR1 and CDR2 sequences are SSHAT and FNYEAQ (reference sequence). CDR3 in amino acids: CASSPTVDRGRETQYF. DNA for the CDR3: TGTGCTAGCAGCCCTACAGTCGACAGGGGCCGGGAGACCCAGTACTTC. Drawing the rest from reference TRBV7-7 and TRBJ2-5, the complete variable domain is GAGVSQSPRYKVTKRGQDVTLRCDPISSHATLYWYQQALGQGPEFLTYFNYEAQPDKSGLPSDRFSAERPEGSISTLTIQRTEQRDSAMYRCASSPTVDRGRETQYFGPGTRLLVL.

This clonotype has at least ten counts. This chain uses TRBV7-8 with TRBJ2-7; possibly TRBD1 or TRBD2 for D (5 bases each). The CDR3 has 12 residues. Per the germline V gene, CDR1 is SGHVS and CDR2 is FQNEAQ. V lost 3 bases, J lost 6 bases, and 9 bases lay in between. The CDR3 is CASSLGGGEQYF. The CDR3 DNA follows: TGTGCCAGCAGCTTGGGTGGGGGCGAGCAGTACTTC.

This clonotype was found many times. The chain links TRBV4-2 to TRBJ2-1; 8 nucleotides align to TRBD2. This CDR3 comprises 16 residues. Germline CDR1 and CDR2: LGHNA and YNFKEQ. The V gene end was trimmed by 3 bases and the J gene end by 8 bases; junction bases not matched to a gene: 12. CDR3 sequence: CASSHAGTSAGDEQFF. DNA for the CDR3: TGTGCCAGCAGCCACGCCGGGACTAGTGCAGGGGATGAGCAGTTCTTC.

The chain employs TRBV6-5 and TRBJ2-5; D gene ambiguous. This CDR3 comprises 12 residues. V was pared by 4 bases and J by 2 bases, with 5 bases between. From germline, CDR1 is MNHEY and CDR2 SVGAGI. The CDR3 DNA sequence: TGTGCCAGCAGTTTCCGGCAAGAGACCCAGTACTTC. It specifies CASSFRQETQYF.

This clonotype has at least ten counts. CDR3 DNA: TGCGCCAGCAGCCAGGATCTTTCCTACGAGCAGTACTTC. This codes for CASSQDLSYEQYF. The V and J genes are TRBV5-1 and TRBJ2-7, with D uncertain. The CDR3 contains 13 residues. Trimming shortened V by 4 bases and J by 1 base, and 9 bases separated the two germline ends. Looked up from germline, CDR1 is SGHRS and CDR2 is YFSETQ.

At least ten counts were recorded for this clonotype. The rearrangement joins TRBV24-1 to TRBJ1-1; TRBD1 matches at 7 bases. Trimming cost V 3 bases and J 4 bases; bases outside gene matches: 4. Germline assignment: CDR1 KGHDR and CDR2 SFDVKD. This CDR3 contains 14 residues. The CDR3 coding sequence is TGTGCCACCAGTGATCAATCAGGGGGCACTGAAGCTTTCTTT. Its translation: CATSDQSGGTEAFF.

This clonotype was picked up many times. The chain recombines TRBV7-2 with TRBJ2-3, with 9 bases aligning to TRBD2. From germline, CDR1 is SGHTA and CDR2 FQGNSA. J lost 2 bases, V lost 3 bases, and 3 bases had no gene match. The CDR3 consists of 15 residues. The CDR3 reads CASSFQRGATDTQYF. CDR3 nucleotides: TGTGCCAGCAGCTTCCAGCGGGGGGCCACAGATACGCAGTATTTT. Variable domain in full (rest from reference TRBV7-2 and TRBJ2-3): GAGVSQSPSNKVTEKGKDVELRCDPISGHTALYWYRQSLGQGLEFLIYFQGNSAPDKSGLPSDRFSAERTGGSVSTLTIQRTQQEDSAVYLCASSFQRGATDTQYFGPGTRLTVL.

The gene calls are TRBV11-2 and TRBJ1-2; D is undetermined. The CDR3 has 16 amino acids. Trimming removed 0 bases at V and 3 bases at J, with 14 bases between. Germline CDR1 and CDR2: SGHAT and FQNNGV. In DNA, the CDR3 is TGTGCCAGCAGCTTAGATCCGCGGGCGGCCGACTATGGCTACACCTTC. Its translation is CASSLDPRAADYGYTF. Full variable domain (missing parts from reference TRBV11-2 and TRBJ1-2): EAGVAQSPRYKIIEKRQSVAFWCNPISGHATLYWYQQILGQGPKLLIQFQNNGVVDDSQLPKDRFSAERLKGVDSTLKIQPAKLEDSAVYLCASSLDPRAADYGYTFGSGTRLTVV.

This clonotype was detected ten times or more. CDR3 sequence: CASSLLRQGTGANVLTF. The CDR3 DNA reads TGTGCCAGCAGTCTCCTCCGACAGGGGACTGGGGCCAACGTCCTGACTTTC. The rearrangement joins TRBV12-3 or TRBV12-4 to TRBJ2-6, with 8 bases that match TRBD1. This CDR3 comprises 17 residues. Trimming cost V 5 bases and J 2 bases; bases outside gene matches: 8.

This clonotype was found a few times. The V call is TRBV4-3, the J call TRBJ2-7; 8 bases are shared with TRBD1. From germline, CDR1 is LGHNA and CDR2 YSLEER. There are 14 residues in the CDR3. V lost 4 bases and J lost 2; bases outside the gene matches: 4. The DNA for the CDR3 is TGCGCCAGCAGCCGAGACAGGGGCCCCTACGAGCAGTACTTC. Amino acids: CASSRDRGPYEQYF.

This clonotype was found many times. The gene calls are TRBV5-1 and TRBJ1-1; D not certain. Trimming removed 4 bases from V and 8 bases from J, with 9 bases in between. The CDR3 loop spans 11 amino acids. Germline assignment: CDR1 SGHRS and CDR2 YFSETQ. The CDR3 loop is CASSDLGEAFF. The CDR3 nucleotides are TGCGCCAGCAGCGATCTGGGAGAAGCTTTCTTT.

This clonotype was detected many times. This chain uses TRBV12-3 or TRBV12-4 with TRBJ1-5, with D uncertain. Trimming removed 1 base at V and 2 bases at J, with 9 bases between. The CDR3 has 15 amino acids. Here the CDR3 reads CASSLGASGNQPQHF. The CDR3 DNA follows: TGTGCCAGCAGTTTAGGGGCATCGGGCAATCAGCCCCAGCATTTT.

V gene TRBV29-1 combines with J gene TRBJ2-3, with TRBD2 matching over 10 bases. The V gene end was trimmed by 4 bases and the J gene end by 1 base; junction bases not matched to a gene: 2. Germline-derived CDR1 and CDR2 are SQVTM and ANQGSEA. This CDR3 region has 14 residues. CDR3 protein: CSVVTSGGTDTQYF. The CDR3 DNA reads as TGCAGCGTTGTCACTAGCGGGGGCACAGATACGCAGTATTTT.

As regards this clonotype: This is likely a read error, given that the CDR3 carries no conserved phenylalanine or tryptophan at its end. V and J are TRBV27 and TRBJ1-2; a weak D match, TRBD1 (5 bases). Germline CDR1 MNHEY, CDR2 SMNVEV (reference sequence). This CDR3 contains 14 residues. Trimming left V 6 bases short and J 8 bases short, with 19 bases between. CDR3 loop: CASRSGGARGGYTI. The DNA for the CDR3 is TGTGCCAGCAGGTCGGGAGGGGCCCGGGGGGGCTACACCATC.

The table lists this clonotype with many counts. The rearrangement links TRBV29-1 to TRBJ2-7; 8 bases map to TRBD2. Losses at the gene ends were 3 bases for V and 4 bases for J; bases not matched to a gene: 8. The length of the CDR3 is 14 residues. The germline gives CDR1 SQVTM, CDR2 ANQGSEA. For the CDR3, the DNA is TGCAGCGTTGATGGGAGCGGGGGAGTGTACGAGCAGTACTTC. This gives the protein CSVDGSGGVYEQYF.

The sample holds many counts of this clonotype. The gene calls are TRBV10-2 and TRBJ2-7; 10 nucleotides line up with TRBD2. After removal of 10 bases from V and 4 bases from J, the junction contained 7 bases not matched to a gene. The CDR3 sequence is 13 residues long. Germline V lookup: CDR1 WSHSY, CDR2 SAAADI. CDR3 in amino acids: CATQRGGQYEQYF. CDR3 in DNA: TGCGCCACCCAGCGGGGGGGCCAGTACGAGCAGTACTTC.

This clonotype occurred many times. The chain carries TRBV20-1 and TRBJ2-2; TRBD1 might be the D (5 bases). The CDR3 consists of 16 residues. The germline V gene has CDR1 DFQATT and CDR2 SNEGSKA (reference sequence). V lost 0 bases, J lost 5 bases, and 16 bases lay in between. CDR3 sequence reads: CSAREKRQGWTGELFF. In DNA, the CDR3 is TGCAGTGCTAGAGAAAAACGCCAGGGTTGGACCGGGGAGCTGTTTTTT.

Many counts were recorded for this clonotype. CDR3 amino acids: CASSYFGQGTTEAFF. The DNA for the CDR3 is TGTGCCAGCAGCTATTTCGGACAAGGGACGACTGAAGCTTTCTTT. This chain links TRBV11-3 with TRBJ1-1; D may be TRBD1 (5 bases). The germline V gene has CDR1 SGHNT and CDR2 YENEEA. Trimming removed 4 bases from V and 5 bases from J, with 17 bases in between. This CDR3 comprises 15 residues.

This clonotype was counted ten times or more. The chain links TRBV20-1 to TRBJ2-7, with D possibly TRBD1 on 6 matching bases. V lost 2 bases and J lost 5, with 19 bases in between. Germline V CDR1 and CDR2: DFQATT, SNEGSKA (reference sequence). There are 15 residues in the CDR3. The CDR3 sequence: CSARTTGNSMDEQYF. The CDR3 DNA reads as TGCAGTGCTAGAACTACAGGGAATTCGATGGACGAGCAGTACTTC.

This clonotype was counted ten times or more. The CDR3 loop reads CSASQGTGNQPQHF. For the CDR3, the DNA is TGCAGTGCTAGTCAGGGCACGGGGAATCAGCCCCAGCATTTT. The genes are TRBV20-1 and TRBJ1-5; the D gene is possibly TRBD1 (5 bases). V shed 3 bases and J shed 4 bases, with 13 bases lying between them. Germline loops: CDR1 DFQATT, CDR2 SNEGSKA (reference sequence). The length of the CDR3 is 14 residues.

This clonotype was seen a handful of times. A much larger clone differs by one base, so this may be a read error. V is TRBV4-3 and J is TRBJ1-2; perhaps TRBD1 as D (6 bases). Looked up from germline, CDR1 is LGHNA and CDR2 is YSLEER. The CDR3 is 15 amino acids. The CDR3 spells CASSQETGTGGSLAF. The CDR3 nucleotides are TGCGCCAGCAGCCAAGAAACAGGGACGGGGGGCTCTTTGGCCTTC.

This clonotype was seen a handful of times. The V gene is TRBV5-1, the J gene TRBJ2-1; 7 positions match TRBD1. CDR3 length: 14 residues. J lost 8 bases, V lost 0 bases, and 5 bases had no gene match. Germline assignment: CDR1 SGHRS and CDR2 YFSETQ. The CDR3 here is CASSLGQGPHEQFF. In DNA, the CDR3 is TGCGCCAGCAGCTTGGGACAGGGACCCCATGAGCAGTTCTTC.

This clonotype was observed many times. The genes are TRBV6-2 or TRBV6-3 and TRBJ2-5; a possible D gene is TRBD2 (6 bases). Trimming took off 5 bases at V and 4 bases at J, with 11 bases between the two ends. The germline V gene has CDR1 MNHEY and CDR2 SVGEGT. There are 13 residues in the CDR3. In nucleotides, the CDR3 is TGTGCCAGCAGTCTTGCGGGGTCAGAGACCCAGTACTTC. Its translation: CASSLAGSETQYF.

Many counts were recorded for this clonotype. DNA for the CDR3: TGTGCCAGCAGTTTGTCTGGCGGTGGGAATCAGCCCCAGCATTTT. This encodes CASSLSGGGNQPQHF. This chain links TRBV28 with TRBJ1-5; D uncertain. The CDR3 is 15 amino acids. The V end lost 3 bases, the J end lost 4 bases, and 13 bases lay between the germline ends. From germline, CDR1 is MDHEN and CDR2 SYDVKM.

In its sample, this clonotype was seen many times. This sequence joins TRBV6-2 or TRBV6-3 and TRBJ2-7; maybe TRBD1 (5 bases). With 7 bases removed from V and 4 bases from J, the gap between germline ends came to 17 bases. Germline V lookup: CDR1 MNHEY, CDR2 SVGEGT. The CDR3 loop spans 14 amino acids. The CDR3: CASTKPLGRYEQYF. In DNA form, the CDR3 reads TGTGCCAGCACTAAACCCCTGGGGCGGTACGAGCAGTACTTC.

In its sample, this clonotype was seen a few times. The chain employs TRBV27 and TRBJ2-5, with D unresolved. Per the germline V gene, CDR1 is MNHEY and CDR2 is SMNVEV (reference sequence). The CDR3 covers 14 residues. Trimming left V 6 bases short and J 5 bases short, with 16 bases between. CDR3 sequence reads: CASSSPRVAETQYF. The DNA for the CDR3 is TGTGCCAGCAGCTCACCCCGGGTCGCGGAGACCCAGTACTTC.